This T cell receptor (beta chain) was captured in a study of blood T cell repertoires in COVID-19. Study information: Both acute and convalescent COVID-19 samples were obtained from the United States, Italy and Spain.

Authors' processing steps: Reference gene primers were amplified, and this amplification served to estimate nucleated cell counts. Using immunoSEQ multiplex PCR, the repertoire was profiled, and TCRdb retains in-frame clones only, with some absent. V and J calls and clone size are as listed in that table; D and trimming were resolved from the DNA. The sample has approximately 75,000 clones, around nine tenths seen once. This CDR3 is built from 16 residues. Germline V gene data show CDR1 as MNHEY and CDR2 as SMNVEV (reference sequence). The junction had 12 bases not matched to a gene; V was cut back by 7 bases and J by 6 bases. In its sample, this clone was seen a few times.

The chain carries TRBV27 and TRBJ2-2, with 9 bases matching TRBD2. Sequencing was carried out using peripheral blood. The source is a human donor in a cohort sampled during active COVID-19. The CDR3 reads CASTPLAGGRSGELFF. The CDR3 nucleotides read TGTGCCAGCACTCCCCTTGCGGGGGGGCGGTCCGGGGAGCTGTTTTTT.